The next 10 T cell receptor beta chains were all read from a single sample in a study of CD8 T cells and mutated HIV epitopes. Described time point: sampled during acute HIV-1 infection (about 23-92 days post infection). The single-cell library used oligo-dT primers with well-specific UMIs, adapting Smart-seq2 and MARS-Seq. TCR alpha and beta chains were amplified by nested PCR with barcoded chain-specific reverse primers. TCRdb reprocessed the single-cell sequencing reads via MiXCR and lists one record per CDR3 protein. The sample holds several hundred distinct CDR3 sequences, around half seen once. The sample here was CD8+ T cells sorted from blood by dual tetramer staining, taken during acute HIV infection. As to subset: cells binding both NAE and AE RF10 tetramers (cross-reactive), unstimulated. Receptor source: a man in his thirties or forties with HIV-1 infection.

This clonotype is categorized as large. The chain links TRBV4-1 to TRBJ2-7; D is possibly TRBD1 or TRBD2 (6 bases each). Trimming stripped 3 bases from V and 0 bases from J, with 15 bases between. The germline V gene has CDR1 MGHRA and CDR2 YSYEKL. The length of the CDR3 is 16 residues. This chain's CDR3 is CASSHEVGGFSYEQYF. The CDR3 nucleotides read TGCGCCAGCAGCCATGAGGTGGGGGGCTTCTCCTACGAGCAGTACTTC.

This clonotype showed up just a few times. Here the CDR3 reads CSAARGASLSNSYEQYF. CDR3 coding DNA: TGCAGTGCTGCGAGGGGGGCGTCCCTTTCGAACTCCTACGAGCAGTACTTC. The chain couples TRBV20-1 to TRBJ2-7; D is possibly TRBD1 or TRBD2 (6 bases each). This CDR3 comprises 17 residues. Germline V gene lookup returns CDR1 DFQATT and CDR2 SNEGSKA (reference sequence). The V and J ends lost 5 bases and 0 bases respectively, with 23 bases between them.

In this sample, this clonotype turned up a few times. This likely traces to a read error, being one base from a far larger clone. The rearrangement links TRBV20-1 to TRBJ2-1; TRBD2 matches at 8 bases. Germline CDR1 is DFQATT and CDR2 is SNEGSKA (reference sequence). The CDR3 is 14 amino acids. J was trimmed by 10 bases and V by 5 bases; bases with no gene match: 13. The DNA for the CDR3 is TGCAGTGCTTCCGGGACTAGTGGCTTCTACGAGCAGTTCTTC. It specifies CSASGTSGFYEQFF.

This clonotype has ten or more counts. A read error is the likely source, as a far larger clone sits one nucleotide away. J is TRBJ2-1 and V is TRBV20-1; TRBD2 is a possible D gene (6 bases). Germline CDR1 DFQATT, CDR2 SNEGSKA (reference sequence). The V and J ends lost 7 bases and 10 bases respectively, with 29 bases between them. The CDR3 totals 16 residues. The CDR3 here is CSGSSPPGAHTYEQFF. The CDR3 DNA reads as TGCAGTGGCTCCAGCCCTCCGGGAGCTCACACCTACGAGCAGTTCTTC.

The chain has TRBV20-1 and TRBJ2-7, with 7 bases identical to TRBD1. The V gene end was trimmed by 5 bases and the J gene end by 2 bases; junction bases not matched to a gene: 6. Germline V gives CDR1 DFQATT, CDR2 SNEGSKA (reference sequence). The CDR3 runs to 13 residues. CDR3 coding DNA: TGCAGTGCTCCCGGGACAGCTACCTACGAGCAGTACTTC. The encoded protein is CSAPGTATYEQYF.

To note about this clonotype: At one boundary the junction diverges from the germline segment, which might be a read error. The chain employs TRBV15 and TRBJ2-7; 11 bases are shared with TRBD2. CDR3 length: 15 amino acids. The germline V gene encodes CDR1 LNHNV and CDR2 YYDKDF (reference sequence). CDR3: CAASSPTSGAYEQYF. Written as DNA, the CDR3 is TGTGCCGCCAGCAGCCCGACTAGCGGGGCCTACGAGCAGTACTTC. The whole variable domain, remainder taken from reference TRBV15 and TRBJ2-7, is DAMVIQNPRYQVTQFGKPVTLSCSQTLNHNVMYWYQQKSSQAPKLLFHYYDKDFNNEADTPDNFQSRRPNTSFCFLDIRSPGLGDTAMYLCAASSPTSGAYEQYFGPGTRLTVT.

The CDR3 DNA is TGTGCCTGGAGTCGGGTAGCGGGGGCGTCCCTTTCGAACTCCTACGAGCAGTACTTC. Its protein product is CAWSRVAGASLSNSYEQYF. The chain employs TRBV30 and TRBJ2-7, with 9 positions matching TRBD2. CDR1 and CDR2 from the germline V gene are GTSNPN and SVGIG (reference sequence). The CDR3 is made up of 19 amino acids. The V segment lost 2 bases and the J segment 0 bases; nucleotides outside the gene matches: 17.

This clonotype has a handful of counts. The J gene is TRBJ2-7, the V gene TRBV20-1; TRBD1 is a possible D gene (6 bases). V was clipped by 6 bases and J by 3 bases, with 24 bases between them. Germline-derived CDR1 and CDR2 are DFQATT and SNEGSKA (reference sequence). This CDR3 comprises 16 residues. DNA for the CDR3: TGCAGTGCCAGCAGTTTGGTGACAGGCGCCTACTACGAGCAGTACTTC. This sequence encodes CSASSLVTGAYYEQYF.

A few counts support this clonotype. The chain combines TRBV20-1 with TRBJ2-7, with TRBD1 matching 12 bases. The CDR3 runs to 15 residues. Germline V gene data show CDR1 as DFQATT and CDR2 as SNEGSKA (reference sequence). The V segment lost 6 bases and the J segment 2 bases; nucleotides outside the gene matches: 8. The CDR3: CSAPGQGAPTYEQYF. CDR3 nucleotide sequence: TGCAGTGCCCCGGGACAGGGGGCCCCAACCTACGAGCAGTACTTC.

J is TRBJ2-7 and V is TRBV20-1; 12 positions agree with TRBD2. Germline V gives CDR1 DFQATT, CDR2 SNEGSKA (reference sequence). J lost 2 bases, V lost 1 base, and 3 bases had no gene match. The CDR3 consists of 15 residues. The CDR3 coding sequence is TGCAGTGCTAGAGTGCCTAGCGGGGGGGCCTACGAGCAGTACTTC. Protein product: CSARVPSGGAYEQYF.